The 7 T cell receptor beta chains in this list originate from one sample, sequenced in a study of Graves' ophthalmopathy and Graves' hyperthyroidism. Scientists amplified the TCR beta CDR3 regions from RNA transcripts. Scientists carried out first-round RT-PCR using HTBI primers and then a second-round multiplex PCR. In TCRdb, the multiplex PCR reads were re-called with MiXCR into one record per CDR3 protein. The sample has 400,000 to 450,000 distinct CDR3 sequences, over 20% seen once; the top ten hold roughly 3%. Sequencing was done on a sample of peripheral blood. These receptors originate from a young woman with stable Graves' hyperthyroidism.

This clonotype was counted at least ten times. The chain has TRBV20-1 and TRBJ1-1; 12 bases align to TRBD1. CDR1 and CDR2 from the germline V gene are DFQATT and SNEGSKA (reference sequence). V was pared by 3 bases and J by 4 bases, with 3 bases of the junction left unmatched. CDR3 length: 14 amino acids. The CDR3 reads CSARGQGAGTEAFF. The CDR3 nucleotides are TGCAGTGCTAGGGGACAGGGGGCTGGCACTGAAGCTTTCTTT.

This clonotype occurred many times. The genes are TRBV11-2 and TRBJ2-5, with TRBD1 matching 7 bases. Trimming removed 5 bases from V and 3 bases from J; junction bases left unmatched: 9. This CDR3 region has 15 residues. Germline CDR1 SGHAT, CDR2 FQNNGV. The CDR3 protein is CASSPRGTEEETQYF. The CDR3 bases are TGTGCCAGCAGCCCAAGGGGGACAGAAGAAGAGACCCAGTACTTC.

The CDR3 bases are TGCGCCAGCAGCCCCCTGGGGGGACGGCAGCCCCAGCATTTT. This codes for CASSPLGGRQPQHF. The chain carries TRBV5-1 and TRBJ1-5; maybe TRBD1 (5 bases). The CDR3 spans 14 residues. CDR1 and CDR2 from the germline V gene are SGHRS and YFSETQ. V was pared by 4 bases and J by 7 bases, with 15 bases between. Drawing the rest from reference TRBV5-1 and TRBJ1-5, the complete variable domain is KAGVTQTPRYLIKTRGQQVTLSCSPISGHRSVSWYQQTPGQGLQFLFEYFSETQRNKGNFPGRFSGRQFSNSRSEMNVSTLELGDSALYLCASSPLGGRQPQHFGDGTRLSIL.

This clonotype was seen repeatedly, ten times or more. The V gene is TRBV7-2, the J gene TRBJ1-5; D not resolved. The germline V gene encodes CDR1 SGHTA and CDR2 FQGNSA. CDR3 length: 17 residues. V lost 1 base, J lost 0 bases, and 13 bases lay in between. This chain's CDR3 is CASSLVARFYSNQPQHF. CDR3 in DNA: TGTGCCAGCAGCTTAGTGGCCAGATTCTATAGCAATCAGCCCCAGCATTTT.

This clonotype showed up many times. V gene TRBV29-1 combines with J gene TRBJ1-2, with TRBD1 matching over 8 bases. V was clipped by 2 bases and J by 8 bases; unmatched bases: 10. This CDR3 has 14 residues. Germline V CDR1 and CDR2: SQVTM, ANQGSEA. The CDR3 nucleotides are TGCAGCGTTGAATCCTCGGACAGGGCTCGAGGCTACACCTTC. This translates into CSVESSDRARGYTF.

This clonotype was counted at least ten times. The rearrangement joins TRBV11-2 to TRBJ2-4; D is tentatively TRBD1 or TRBD2 (5 bases each). CDR1 and CDR2 from the germline V gene are SGHAT and FQNNGV. This CDR3 is built from 12 residues. Trimming cost V 7 bases and J 14 bases, with 18 bases left between them. The CDR3 region has the DNA TGTGCCAGCAACACCCCGAGGGGAATTAAGTACTTC. Amino acids: CASNTPRGIKYF.

There are many counts of this clonotype. The chain combines TRBV6-1 with TRBJ1-5; D gene uncertain. The germline gives CDR1 MNHNS, CDR2 SASEGT. This CDR3 comprises 15 residues. Trimming pared 2 bases from V and 2 bases from J, leaving 10 bases between. This chain's CDR3 is CASSEFSQGNQPQHF. CDR3 in DNA: TGTGCCAGCAGTGAATTTTCGCAAGGCAATCAGCCCCAGCATTTT.